This is a list of T cell receptor beta chains from one sample in a study of OX40 agonist ivuxolimab in advanced cancers. Generated by immunoSEQ multiplex PCR, the TCRdb table keeps only in-frame clones and is missing some. The sample yields 65,000 to 90,000 clones, over 65% seen once. Source: CD4+ or CD8+ T cells sorted from blood, taken in a trial of the OX40 agonist ivuxolimab. Source of these receptors: an adult with an advanced solid tumor such as melanoma, head and neck, liver or kidney cancer. Both conserved end residues are part of each CDR3. A D gene is named only where the DNA matches it firmly. The size field is filled for only some rows; it gives once, few, many or a size class.

.	TRBD1	TRBV5-6	TRBJ1-5	TGTGCCAGCAGCCTATCGACAGGGGGCGTTTTCGGCAATCAGCCCCAGCATTTT	CASSLSTGGVFGNQPQHF
.	.	TRBV10-2	TRBJ2-3	TGCGCCAGCAGTGTATTAGCAGCAGATACGCAGTATTTT	CASSVLAADTQYF
.	.	TRBV27	TRBJ2-1	TGTGCCAGCAGTTTAATCTCAGGGAATGAGCAGTTCTTC	CASSLISGNEQFF
.	.	TRBV11-2	TRBJ1-1	TGTGCCAGCACCTTAATCGGGGTGGGGGTCACTGAAGCTTTCTTT	CASTLIGVGVTEAFF
.	.	TRBV7-6	TRBJ2-5	TGTGCCAGCAGCCAGGGACCTAACCAGTACTTC	CASSQGPNQYF
.	TRBD1	TRBV7-3	TRBJ2-2	TGTGCCAGCAGCCCTCAAGGCCCAGGGGGTGGCACCGGGGAGCTGTTTTTT	CASSPQGPGGGTGELFF
.	TRBD1	TRBV7-3	TRBJ2-2	TGTGCCAGCAGCTTTGGTCCGGGACAGGTGACCGGGGAGCTGTTTTTT	CASSFGPGQVTGELFF
.	.	TRBV28	TRBJ1-1	TGTGCCAGCAGTCCCCTGGGAACTGAAGCTTTCTTT	CASSPLGTEAFF
.	.	TRBV6-4	TRBJ2-4	TGTGCCAGCAGTGACTCTTGGACAGATAAAAACATTCAGTACTTC	CASSDSWTDKNIQYF
.	TRBD2	TRBV18	TRBJ2-3	TGTGCCAGCTCACCACCCGGGGGGGTGGATACGCAGTATTTT	CASSPPGGVDTQYF
.	TRBD2	TRBV18	TRBJ2-1	TGTGCCAGCTCACCTCCTAGCGGGGGGGCCAATGAGCAGTTCTTC	CASSPPSGGANEQFF
.	TRBD1	TRBV5-4	TRBJ1-2	TGTGCCAGCAGCTGGCCGGGACAGGGATCTGTGGGGTATGGCTACACCTTC	CASSWPGQGSVGYGYTF
.	TRBD1	TRBV5-1	TRBJ1-1	TGCGCCAGCAGCGCTGGGGACAGCAATGAAGCTTTCTTT	CASSAGDSNEAFF
.	TRBD1	TRBV7-3	TRBJ2-1	TGTGCCAGCAGCGAGACAGGGGGAGGTCGTTACAATGAGCAGTTCTTC	CASSETGGGRYNEQFF
few	.	TRBV4-1	TRBJ1-6	TGCGCCAGCAGCCAAGATACGCGTTCACCCCTCCACTTT	CASSQDTRSPLHF
.	TRBD2	TRBV19	TRBJ2-5	TGTGCCAGTAGTCCCGGGACTAGCGCCTCAACAGGGCAAGAGACCCAGTACTTC	CASSPGTSASTGQETQYF
.	.	TRBV10-3	TRBJ2-3	TGTGCCACATCCCGGGACTTCTCAGATACGCAGTATTTT	CATSRDFSDTQYF
.	.	TRBV19	TRBJ1-4	TGTGCCAGTAGTCCCATCCTCGGACAGCCCGGTGCTAATGAAAAACTGTTTTTT	CASSPILGQPGANEKLFF
.	.	TRBV19	TRBJ1-5	TGTGCCAGTAGTATCGGGCAGAAATTCAATCAGCCCCAGCATTTT	CASSIGQKFNQPQHF
.	.	TRBV28	TRBJ2-5	TGTGCCAGCAGGCTTTACCACCAAGAGACCCAGTACTTC	CASRLYHQETQYF
.	.	TRBV30	TRBJ1-2	TGTGCCTGGGACCCGGGACCCGACAACTATGGCTACACCTTC	CAWDPGPDNYGYTF
.	.	TRBV5-5	TRBJ1-4	TGTGCCAGCACGGACAGAACTAATGAAAAACTGTTTTTT	CASTDRTNEKLFF
few	.	TRBV6-5	TRBJ1-2	TGTGCCAGCAGTCACGAGGGGTATGGCTACACCTTC	CASSHEGYGYTF
.	.	TRBV7-9	TRBJ2-1	TGTGCCAGCAGCTTATCTAATGAGCAGTTCTTC	CASSLSNEQFF
.	TRBD2	TRBV7-2	TRBJ2-3	TGTGCCAGCAGCGATGGACTAGCGGGGGGTGGAGATACGCAGTATTTT	CASSDGLAGGGDTQYF
few	.	TRBV6-5	TRBJ1-2	TGTGCCAGCAGTCCTGCGGGGGGGCAAGGCTACACCTTC	CASSPAGGQGYTF
.	.	TRBV7-3	TRBJ2-1	TGTGCCAGCAGCTTGGCTAGCGAGAATGAGCAGTTCTTC	CASSLASENEQFF